This T cell receptor (beta chain) was captured in a study of blood T cell repertoires in COVID-19. For the study at large: Sites in the United States, Italy and Spain provided acute and convalescent COVID-19 samples. The analysed material was cDNA or gDNA that came from T cells, B-cell-depleted T cells, or PBMCs.

In the original analysis: Researchers report that nucleated cell counts were estimated from reference gene primer amplification. The repertoire was sequenced with immunoSEQ multiplex PCR; TCRdb's copy has only in-frame clones and lacks some. Clone size and the V and J calls come from that table; the DNA yielded D and trimming. The repertoire holds roughly 290,000 clones, 75% to 90% seen once, with roughly 0.8% in the top ten. The CDR3 runs 13 residues. J lost 3 bases, V lost 5 bases, and 3 bases had no gene match. Germline CDR1 reads LNHDA; CDR2 reads SQIVND (reference sequence). The V call is TRBV19, the J call TRBJ2-7; 8 bases fit TRBD1. Sequences were obtained from peripheral blood. This clonotype originated in a young man with acute or convalescent COVID-19. In DNA, the CDR3 is TGTGCCAGTAGTGTTGGACAGGGCTACGAGCAGTACTTC. Protein: CASSVGQGYEQYF.